The TCR beta chain under discussion was sequenced for a study of cytomegalovirus exposure and HLA in healthy donors. About this clone: What it binds is not known.

PCR amplification relied on 60 Vbeta primers (plus 13 Jbeta primers). This table comes from immunoSEQ multiplex PCR, and its TCRdb copy is limited to in-frame clones, with some not included. Of 90,000 to 130,000 clones listed, roughly two thirds are singletons. Study-wide points: Later analysis identified several of the most significant clusters that appeared linked to common viral pathogens. An analysis was carried out later, and it reportedly showed fewer N-insertions in an Asian-associated ancestry cluster than the approximately 610-donor mean. When a later analysis compared HLA-associated TCR beta chains with equally common others, the HLA-associated chains turned out to be more clonally expanded and to have lower generation probabilities.

As for the donors, each was a healthy bone marrow donor. The CDR3 loop spans 15 amino acids. In germline, CDR1 is LNHNV, CDR2 YYDKDF (reference sequence). With 5 bases removed from V and 7 bases from J, the gap between germline ends came to 18 bases. The rearrangement links TRBV15 to TRBJ1-5, with D possibly TRBD1 on 6 matching bases. The origin of this receptor is a woman aged 25-40 years in good health and CMV-seronegative. The sequenced material came from PBMCs. This chain's CDR3 is CATSGAGTLGQPQHF. The CDR3 nucleotides are TGTGCCACCAGCGGAGCAGGGACACTCGGGCAGCCCCAGCATTTT.